This T cell receptor beta chain is drawn from a study of T cell clonality in common variable immunodeficiency. Study-wide findings and caveats: CVID subjects had higher TCRbeta clonality than healthy controls, most marked in about a third. In common variable immunodeficiency, TCR beta chains reportedly carried fewer deletions and N-nucleotide insertions.

Notes on this clone: What it binds is unknown. The CDR3 is cut off 3 residues early in the read; its end comes from the germline J gene.

The junction had 9 bases not matched to a gene; V was cut back by 7 bases and J by 7 bases. Germline CDR1 is SNHLY and CDR2 is FYNNEI. The CDR3 has 14 residues. Equal genomic DNA amounts from CVID and control samples were sequenced. Libraries were prepared by immunoSEQ multiplex PCR; TCRdb keeps only in-frame clonotypes and omits some of them. Singletons are absent from the sample, which has fewer than 30,000 clones. Patients had low serum IgG, IgA and/or IgM and specific antibody deficiency. CVID subjects were around 16 female and around 28 male, aged roughly 8 to 64. This rearrangement joins TRBV2 to TRBJ1-1; the match to TRBD1 covers 10 bases. Sequenced material: peripheral blood mononuclear cells. This TCR came from a human donor with common variable immunodeficiency. CDR3 sequence: CASNYMGQGYEAFF. The DNA read from the CDR3 is TGTGCCAGCAACTATATGGGACAGGGGTATGAA.